This TCR beta chain was profiled in a study of immune evolution from preneoplasia to lung adenocarcinoma. About the study: HLA loss of heterozygosity: about 7% AIS, 15% MIA, roughly 35% ADC, none AAH. Whole-study results and caveats: Later-stage lesions appeared to have more T cells, more diversity, less clonality.

With 6 bases clipped from V and 5 bases from J, the junction kept 9 bases outside the gene matches. The germline CDR1 and CDR2 sequences are MDHEN and SYDVKM. The CDR3 totals 15 residues. Some clones are missing from TCRdb's copy, which holds only in-frame ones; the method was immunoSEQ multiplex PCR. The table lists thousands of clones, 76% of them singletons. Note on this clone: Its matching antigen is unknown.

The TCR comes from a person aged 60-80 years with lung adenocarcinoma. The sample consisted of FFPE minimally invasive lung adenocarcinoma tissue. The chain has TRBV28 and TRBJ1-2, with 10 bases fitting TRBD1. This CDR3 is CASSSPTGGAYGYTF. As DNA, the CDR3 is TGTGCCAGCAGCTCCCCGACAGGGGGCGCTTATGGCTACACCTTC.